Sequencing of this TCR beta chain was carried out in a study of blood T cell repertoires in COVID-19. Study information: The United States, Italy and Spain supplied acute and convalescent COVID-19 samples. PBMCs, B-cell-depleted T cells, or T cells provided the cDNA or gDNA that made up the material.

This CDR3 is built from 13 residues. With 6 bases removed from V and 8 bases from J, the gap between germline ends came to 16 bases. CDR1 MNHEY and CDR2 SMNVEV come from the germline V gene (reference sequence). Method: immunoSEQ multiplex PCR; TCRdb's copy keeps in-frame clones and lacks some. Of nearly 350,000 clones in the sample, 88% were seen once. What was sequenced was peripheral blood. The chain recombines TRBV27 with TRBJ1-2; D might be TRBD1 (6 bases). This TCR derives from a woman in her 70s with COVID-19, enrolled during active disease. Here the CDR3 DNA reads TGTGCCAGCAGCCCCCTTTTAGACAGGGGCTACACCTTC. Encoded protein: CASSPLLDRGYTF.